This TCR beta chain came from a study of blood T cell repertoires in COVID-19. Authors' analysis steps: Using reference gene primer amplification, nucleated cell counts were estimated. Clones were sequenced by immunoSEQ multiplex PCR, and TCRdb holds only the in-frame ones, with some missing. D and trimming come from the DNA, and the V and J calls and clone size come from that table. The sample has about 480,000 clones; about nine tenths are singletons. CDR3 length: 14 residues. Germline CDR1 reads SGHRS; CDR2 reads YFSETQ. V lost 0 bases and J 0 bases, leaving 7 bases between the germline ends. Those enrolled in Seattle joined during active infection and were followed longitudinally afterward.

J is TRBJ2-7 and V is TRBV5-1; D is unresolved. The receptor's source is a woman in her forties or fifties with COVID-19, enrolled during active disease. Material for sequencing was peripheral blood. CDR3 sequence reads: CASSLATGSYEQYF. The CDR3 bases are TGCGCCAGCAGCTTGGCAACCGGCTCCTACGAGCAGTACTTC. The variable domain in full, with the rest retrieved from reference TRBV5-1 and TRBJ2-7, is KAGVTQTPRYLIKTRGQQVTLSCSPISGHRSVSWYQQTPGQGLQFLFEYFSETQRNKGNFPGRFSGRQFSNSRSEMNVSTLELGDSALYLCASSLATGSYEQYFGPGTRLTVT.